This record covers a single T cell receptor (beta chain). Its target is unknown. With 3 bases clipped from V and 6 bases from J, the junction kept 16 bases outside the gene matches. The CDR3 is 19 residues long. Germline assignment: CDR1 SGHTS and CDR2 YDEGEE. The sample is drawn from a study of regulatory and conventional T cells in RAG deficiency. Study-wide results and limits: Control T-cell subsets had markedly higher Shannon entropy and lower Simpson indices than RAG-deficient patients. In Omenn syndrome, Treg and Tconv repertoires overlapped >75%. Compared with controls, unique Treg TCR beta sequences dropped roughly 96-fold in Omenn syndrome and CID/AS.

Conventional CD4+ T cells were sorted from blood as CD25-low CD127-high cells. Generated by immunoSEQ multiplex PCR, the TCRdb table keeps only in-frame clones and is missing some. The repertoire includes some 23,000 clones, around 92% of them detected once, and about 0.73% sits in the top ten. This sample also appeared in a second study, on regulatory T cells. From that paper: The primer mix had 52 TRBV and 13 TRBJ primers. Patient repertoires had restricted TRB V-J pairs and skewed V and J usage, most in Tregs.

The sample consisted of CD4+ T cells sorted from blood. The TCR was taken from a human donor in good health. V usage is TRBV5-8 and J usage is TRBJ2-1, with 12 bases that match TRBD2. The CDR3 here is CASSSQTGSSGRDSNEQFF. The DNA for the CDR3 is TGTGCCAGCAGCTCACAGACAGGTTCTAGCGGGAGGGATAGCAATGAGCAGTTCTTC.